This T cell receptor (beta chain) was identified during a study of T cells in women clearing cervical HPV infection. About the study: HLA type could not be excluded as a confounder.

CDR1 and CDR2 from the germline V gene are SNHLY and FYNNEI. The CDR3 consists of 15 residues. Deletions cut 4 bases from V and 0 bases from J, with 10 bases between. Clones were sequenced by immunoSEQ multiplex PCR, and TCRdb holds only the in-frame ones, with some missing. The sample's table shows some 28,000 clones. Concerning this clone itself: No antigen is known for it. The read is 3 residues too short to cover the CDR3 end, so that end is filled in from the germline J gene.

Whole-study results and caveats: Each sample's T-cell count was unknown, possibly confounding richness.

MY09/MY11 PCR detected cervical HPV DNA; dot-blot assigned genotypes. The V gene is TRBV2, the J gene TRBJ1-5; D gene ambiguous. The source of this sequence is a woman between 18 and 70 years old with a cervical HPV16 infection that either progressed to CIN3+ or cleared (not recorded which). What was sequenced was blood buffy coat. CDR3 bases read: TGTGCCAGCAGTGTGCAGTCAAATAGCAATCAGCCC. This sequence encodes CASSVQSNSNQP. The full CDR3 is CASSVQSNSNQPQHF.